A single sample gave rise to the 3 T cell receptor beta chains below, sequenced in a study of blood T cells in healthy people across ages. It was with a sample-barcoded 5' primer and a J-beta primer mix that a second PCR of about 6 to 12 cycles was run. TCRdb analysed the 5' RACE reads with MiXCR anew, one entry per CDR3 protein. The sample holds some 1.6 million distinct CDR3 sequences, around 36% seen once. The sequenced material came from blood. The source of these receptors is a woman in her twenties or thirties in good health.

This clonotype occurred a few times. CDR3 in amino acids: CASSLDYGGRTEAFF. CDR3 sequence (DNA): TGCGCCAGCAGCTTGGATTACGGGGGTAGGACTGAAGCTTTCTTT. The chain links TRBV5-1 to TRBJ1-1; possible D gene TRBD1, 5 bases. Germline loops: CDR1 SGHRS, CDR2 YFSETQ. The V end lost 0 bases, the J end lost 5 bases, and 14 bases lay between the germline ends. CDR3 size: 15 residues.

Many counts were recorded for this clonotype. V and J are TRBV7-9 and TRBJ1-3, with D maybe TRBD1 (5 bases). In germline, CDR1 is SEHNR, CDR2 FQNEAQ (reference sequence). The germline V and J ends were trimmed by 4 bases and 8 bases, with 15 bases remaining between them. The CDR3 consists of 14 residues. The CDR3 nucleotides are TGTGCCAGCAGCTCCTTTAAGGGGAGGGACACCATATATTTT. This codes for CASSSFKGRDTIYF.

The sample holds one count of this clonotype. J is TRBJ1-5 and V is TRBV12-3 or TRBV12-4, with TRBD1 as a possible D gene (6 bases). The ends were cut back, 3 bases at V and 3 bases at J, with 12 bases in the middle. The CDR3 is 15 residues long. The CDR3 loop reads CASSLKGGNNQPQHF. CDR3 DNA sequence: TGTGCCAGCAGTTTGAAGGGGGGGAACAATCAGCCCCAGCATTTT.